This is a list of T cell receptor beta chains from one sample in a study of blood T cell repertoires in COVID-19. The method was immunoSEQ multiplex PCR; TCRdb's version includes in-frame clones alone and lacks a portion of them. The table records 150,000 to 190,000 clones, roughly 81% of them present only once. Material: peripheral blood. The receptors here all came from an older woman with COVID-19, enrolled during active disease. Both conserved end residues are part of each CDR3. The D gene is left open where the match is weak. Size is stated for part of the rows, as once, few or many counts, or as a class when the clone is expanded.

clone size: once
V gene: TRBV7-6
J gene: TRBJ2-4
D gene: .
CDR3 DNA: TGTGCCAGCAGCTTGTTGGGGGACTCCAAAAACATTCAGTACTTC
CDR3 protein: CASSLLGDSKNIQYF

clone size: .
V gene: TRBV25-1
J gene: TRBJ1-3
D gene: .
CDR3 DNA: TGTGCCAGCAGTGCCCGGGATTTTTCGGACGCTGGAAACACCATATATTTT
CDR3 protein: CASSARDFSDAGNTIYF

clone size: .
V gene: TRBV3-1/TRBV3-2
J gene: TRBJ2-5
D gene: TRBD2
CDR3 DNA: TGTGCCAGCAGCCATGCGGGGGAGAAAGAGACCCAGTACTTC
CDR3 protein: CASSHAGEKETQYF

clone size: .
V gene: TRBV19
J gene: TRBJ1-2
D gene: TRBD1
CDR3 DNA: TGTGCCAGTAGTACTCGGGACAGGGAGAACTATGGCTACACCTTC
CDR3 protein: CASSTRDRENYGYTF

clone size: .
V gene: TRBV4-2
J gene: TRBJ2-3
D gene: TRBD1
CDR3 DNA: TGTGCCAGCAGCCCAGTGGACAGGGGTGAGGATACGCAGTATTTT
CDR3 protein: CASSPVDRGEDTQYF

clone size: .
V gene: TRBV7-9
J gene: TRBJ1-5
D gene: TRBD1
CDR3 DNA: TGTGCCAGCAGTTCTACAGGGGACACCATCAATCAGCCCCAGCATTTT
CDR3 protein: CASSSTGDTINQPQHF

clone size: .
V gene: TRBV27
J gene: TRBJ2-3
D gene: .
CDR3 DNA: TGTGCCAGCAGTTTCCTCATCCTACCATCCGAAAGCACAGATACGCAGTATTTT
CDR3 protein: CASSFLILPSESTDTQYF

clone size: .
V gene: TRBV4-2
J gene: TRBJ2-5
D gene: TRBD2
CDR3 DNA: TGTGCCAGCAGCCAAGAAGGGACTAGCGAGGGCGAGACCCAGTACTTC
CDR3 protein: CASSQEGTSEGETQYF

clone size: .
V gene: TRBV18
J gene: TRBJ1-2
D gene: TRBD1
CDR3 DNA: TGTGCCAGCTCTCCTGGACAGGGGGCTGGGGATGGCTACACCTTC
CDR3 protein: CASSPGQGAGDGYTF

clone size: .
V gene: TRBV25-1
J gene: TRBJ2-3
D gene: .
CDR3 DNA: TGTGCCAGCAGCGAATCGGGGGCAGATACGCAGTATTTT
CDR3 protein: CASSESGADTQYF

clone size: once
V gene: TRBV4-2
J gene: TRBJ1-2
D gene: .
CDR3 DNA: TGTGCCAGCAGCCAAGGTCCCGGGACTGATTATGGCTACACCTTC
CDR3 protein: CASSQGPGTDYGYTF

clone size: .
V gene: TRBV27
J gene: TRBJ2-7
D gene: .
CDR3 DNA: TGTGCCAGCAGTTGGTCTTTAGGGGTTTCCTACGAGCAGTACTTC
CDR3 protein: CASSWSLGVSYEQYF

clone size: .
V gene: TRBV6-1
J gene: TRBJ1-6
D gene: TRBD1
CDR3 DNA: TGTGCCAGCAGTGAGCTGCGGACAGGGGATGATTCACCCCTCCACTTT
CDR3 protein: CASSELRTGDDSPLHF

clone size: few
V gene: TRBV5-1
J gene: TRBJ1-2
D gene: TRBD1
CDR3 DNA: TGCGCCAGCAGCTCCCGCTCGGGACAGAACTATGGCTACACCTTC
CDR3 protein: CASSSRSGQNYGYTF

clone size: .
V gene: TRBV7-9
J gene: TRBJ2-7
D gene: .
CDR3 DNA: TGTGCCAGCAGCTTACAGCAGGCTCAAAGCTCCTACGAGCAGTACTTC
CDR3 protein: CASSLQQAQSSYEQYF

clone size: .
V gene: TRBV4-1
J gene: TRBJ2-1
D gene: TRBD2
CDR3 DNA: TGCGCCAGCAGCCAAAGACTAGCGGGAGGGAACAATGAGCAGTTCTTC
CDR3 protein: CASSQRLAGGNNEQFF

clone size: .
V gene: TRBV23-1
J gene: TRBJ2-7
D gene: TRBD1
CDR3 DNA: TGCGCCAGCAGAGTTACCGGGACAGGAACCTACGAGCAGTACTTC
CDR3 protein: CASRVTGTGTYEQYF

clone size: .
V gene: TRBV3-1/TRBV3-2
J gene: TRBJ2-6
D gene: TRBD2
CDR3 DNA: TGTGCCAGCAGCGGGGGGGGTTTCGCCCCCTCCTCTGGGGCCAACGTCCTGACTTTC
CDR3 protein: CASSGGGFAPSSGANVLTF

clone size: .
V gene: TRBV27
J gene: TRBJ1-1
D gene: TRBD1
CDR3 DNA: TGTGCCAGCAGTTCACTCCGACAGGGGATGAACACTGAAGCTTTCTTT
CDR3 protein: CASSSLRQGMNTEAFF

clone size: .
V gene: TRBV11-2
J gene: TRBJ1-1
D gene: TRBD1
CDR3 DNA: TGTGCCAGCAGCTCGCTGTTACGGACAGGACGAACTGAAGCTTTCTTT
CDR3 protein: CASSSLLRTGRTEAFF

clone size: .
V gene: TRBV14
J gene: TRBJ1-3
D gene: .
CDR3 DNA: TGTGCCAGCAGCCAAGACAGGACTGGAAACACCATATATTTT
CDR3 protein: CASSQDRTGNTIYF

clone size: .
V gene: TRBV7-9
J gene: TRBJ2-3
D gene: TRBD2
CDR3 DNA: TGTGCCAGCAGCTTACCTAGCGGGACGACAGATACGCAGTATTTT
CDR3 protein: CASSLPSGTTDTQYF

clone size: once
V gene: TRBV5-1
J gene: TRBJ2-4
D gene: TRBD2
CDR3 DNA: TGCGCCAGCAGCCAGGGACTAGCGGGGGCCCTAGCCAAAAACATTCAGTACTTC
CDR3 protein: CASSQGLAGALAKNIQYF

clone size: .
V gene: TRBV12-5
J gene: TRBJ1-5
D gene: TRBD1
CDR3 DNA: TGTGCTAGTGGACCGGGACAGGGTAATCAGCCCCAGCATTTT
CDR3 protein: CASGPGQGNQPQHF

clone size: .
V gene: TRBV7-9
J gene: TRBJ2-5
D gene: .
CDR3 DNA: TGTGCCAGCAGCACCCAAGGGGGTTGGGACGAGACCCAGTACTTC
CDR3 protein: CASSTQGGWDETQYF

clone size: once
V gene: TRBV10-1
J gene: TRBJ2-1
D gene: TRBD1
CDR3 DNA: TGCGCCAGCAGCTACGAACGGGACAGGGGGCTGGATGAGCAGTTCTTC
CDR3 protein: CASSYERDRGLDEQFF

clone size: .
V gene: TRBV18
J gene: TRBJ2-5
D gene: TRBD2
CDR3 DNA: TGTGCCAGCTCACATGGGACTAGCGGTAAAGAGACCCAGTACTTC
CDR3 protein: CASSHGTSGKETQYF

clone size: .
V gene: TRBV25-1
J gene: TRBJ1-1
D gene: TRBD1
CDR3 DNA: TGTGCCAGCGCAGGGACAGGGCACTTCTTTCCTACTGAAGCTTTCTTT
CDR3 protein: CASAGTGHFFPTEAFF

clone size: .
V gene: TRBV18
J gene: TRBJ1-6
D gene: TRBD1
CDR3 DNA: TGTGCCAGCTCACCACTAGATCGGACAGGGGGCACGGGTTCACCCCTCCACTTT
CDR3 protein: CASSPLDRTGGTGSPLHF

clone size: .
V gene: TRBV14
J gene: TRBJ2-7
D gene: .
CDR3 DNA: TGTGCCAGCAGCCAAGATCTCACTAGCAGGCAGTACTTC
CDR3 protein: CASSQDLTSRQYF

clone size: .
V gene: TRBV19
J gene: TRBJ1-5
D gene: .
CDR3 DNA: TGTGCCAGTAATCTTGGGGGAGGGGCAGTTAGCAATCAGCCCCAGCATTTT
CDR3 protein: CASNLGGGAVSNQPQHF

clone size: .
V gene: TRBV19
J gene: TRBJ1-5
D gene: .
CDR3 DNA: TGTGCCAGTAGTCACAGTCCCCAGCCCCAGCATTTT
CDR3 protein: CASSHSPQPQHF

clone size: .
V gene: TRBV2
J gene: TRBJ2-1
D gene: .
CDR3 DNA: TGTGCCAGCAGGGATAGTGGGGAGAATGAGCAGTTCTTC
CDR3 protein: CASRDSGENEQFF

clone size: .
V gene: TRBV25-1
J gene: TRBJ1-6
D gene: .
CDR3 DNA: TGTGCCAGCAGTGAGGCAGTCGTGAATTCACCCCTCCACTTT
CDR3 protein: CASSEAVVNSPLHF

clone size: .
V gene: TRBV19
J gene: TRBJ2-7
D gene: .
CDR3 DNA: TGTGCCAGTAGTGGTTCGGGTACCTACGAGCAGTACTTC
CDR3 protein: CASSGSGTYEQYF

clone size: .
V gene: TRBV9
J gene: TRBJ2-1
D gene: .
CDR3 DNA: TGTGCCAGCAGCGTAGAACGGAGCTCCTACAATGAGCAGTTCTTC
CDR3 protein: CASSVERSSYNEQFF

clone size: .
V gene: TRBV9
J gene: TRBJ1-2
D gene: .
CDR3 DNA: TGTGCCAGCAGCCCGAAACTAGGGCGAACTAACTATGGCTACACCTTC
CDR3 protein: CASSPKLGRTNYGYTF

clone size: .
V gene: TRBV12-5
J gene: TRBJ1-6
D gene: TRBD1
CDR3 DNA: TGTGCTAGTGGTTTGGACGGGACAGGGGTCTCACCCCTCCACTTT
CDR3 protein: CASGLDGTGVSPLHF

clone size: .
V gene: TRBV9
J gene: TRBJ1-1
D gene: .
CDR3 DNA: TGTGCCAGTCAGGGCGACACTGAAGCTTTCTTT
CDR3 protein: CASQGDTEAFF

clone size: once
V gene: TRBV7-2
J gene: TRBJ1-3
D gene: .
CDR3 DNA: TGTGCCAGCAGCTTGGGGAGCTCTGGAAACACCATATATTTT
CDR3 protein: CASSLGSSGNTIYF

clone size: .
V gene: TRBV7-8
J gene: TRBJ1-6
D gene: .
CDR3 DNA: TGTGCCAGCAGCTTAGTAGGGGTTGGTAATTCACCCCTCCACTTT
CDR3 protein: CASSLVGVGNSPLHF

clone size: .
V gene: TRBV5-1
J gene: TRBJ1-2
D gene: TRBD1
CDR3 DNA: TGCGCCAGCAGCTTGGGGACAGGCAACTATGGCTACACCTTC
CDR3 protein: CASSLGTGNYGYTF

clone size: .
V gene: TRBV9
J gene: TRBJ1-2
D gene: .
CDR3 DNA: TGTGCCAGCAGCGGCGTAAGGAGGAATGGCTACACCTTC
CDR3 protein: CASSGVRRNGYTF

clone size: .
V gene: TRBV7-7
J gene: TRBJ2-7
D gene: .
CDR3 DNA: TGTGCTAGCAGCCCAAGCCCGGCAACAGGCCTTGTGGAGCAGTACTTC
CDR3 protein: CASSPSPATGLVEQYF

clone size: .
V gene: TRBV5-4
J gene: TRBJ2-3
D gene: .
CDR3 DNA: TGTGCCAGCAGATTAGGCGGCCGAGGAACAGATACGCAGTATTTT
CDR3 protein: CASRLGGRGTDTQYF

clone size: .
V gene: TRBV19
J gene: TRBJ1-1
D gene: .
CDR3 DNA: TGTGCCAGTAGTATTGAAGGGAGGAGGGCTGAAGCTTTCTTT
CDR3 protein: CASSIEGRRAEAFF

clone size: .
V gene: TRBV7-2
J gene: TRBJ2-1
D gene: .
CDR3 DNA: TGTGCCAGCAGCTTAAATTGGGCAGGGGTTGACAATGAGCAGTTCTTC
CDR3 protein: CASSLNWAGVDNEQFF

clone size: few
V gene: TRBV5-1
J gene: TRBJ2-7
D gene: .
CDR3 DNA: TGCGCCAGCAGCTTGGAGACCAGGAACTCAGAAGAGCAGTACTTC
CDR3 protein: CASSLETRNSEEQYF

clone size: .
V gene: TRBV5-8
J gene: TRBJ1-5
D gene: TRBD1
CDR3 DNA: TGTGCCAGCAGCTTAAAGGGACAGGTCAATCAGCCCCAGCATTTT
CDR3 protein: CASSLKGQVNQPQHF

clone size: few
V gene: TRBV6-5
J gene: TRBJ2-2
D gene: .
CDR3 DNA: TGTGCCAGCAGGGCTACAGGGACCGGGGAGCTGTTTTTT
CDR3 protein: CASRATGTGELFF

clone size: .
V gene: TRBV5-6
J gene: TRBJ1-3
D gene: TRBD1
CDR3 DNA: TGTGCCAGCAGCTCTTCCGGGACAGGCCGTAGTGGGTATGGAAACACCATATATTTT
CDR3 protein: CASSSSGTGRSGYGNTIYF

clone size: .
V gene: TRBV18
J gene: TRBJ2-1
D gene: TRBD2
CDR3 DNA: TGTGCCAGCTCACCACCGACTAGCGGGCGGATCGGGGAGCAGTTCTTC
CDR3 protein: CASSPPTSGRIGEQFF

clone size: once
V gene: TRBV4-1
J gene: TRBJ1-1
D gene: .
CDR3 DNA: TGCGCCAGCAGCCAAGAAAAACACATGGGGGGTTCGGGAGCTTTCTTT
CDR3 protein: CASSQEKHMGGSGAFF

clone size: .
V gene: TRBV19
J gene: TRBJ1-1
D gene: .
CDR3 DNA: TGTGCCAGTACTCCCGCAGGCGGGTCCACTGAAGCTTTCTTT
CDR3 protein: CASTPAGGSTEAFF